The present TCR beta chain was sequenced within a study of naive and memory T cell subsets. This CDR3 has 17 residues. V lost 0 bases and J 6 bases, leaving 21 bases between the germline ends. The germline V gene has CDR1 DFQATT and CDR2 SNEGSKA (reference sequence). Whole-study results and caveats: A few larger clonotypes appeared in naive repertoires, especially CD8, possibly memory cells re-expressing CD45RA.

To note about this clonotype: What it recognizes is unknown.

Two oligonucleotides, mixed equimolar, formed the beta constant-region primer covering TRBC1 and TRBC2. Four rounds of PCR amplified the ligated cDNA using nested alpha and beta constant-region primers plus SP2. MiXCR was run by TCRdb on the UMI-ligation and nested PCR reads, yielding one entry per CDR3 protein. The sample has under 150,000 distinct CDR3 sequences; roughly a fifth are singletons. Sequenced material: naive CD8+ T cells from blood. The chain employs TRBV20-1 and TRBJ2-1; D is unresolved. This clonotype originated in a human donor in good health. The CDR3: CSARDRATPSRTNEQFF. For the CDR3, the DNA is TGCAGTGCTAGAGATCGAGCGACTCCAAGCAGAACCAATGAGCAGTTCTTC.